The text below deals with one T cell receptor (beta chain). No antigen is known for it. The CDR3 is 17 residues long. The V end lost 0 bases, the J end lost 2 bases, and 14 bases lay between the germline ends. Germline values: CDR1 LNHNV, CDR2 YYDKDF (reference sequence). This record belongs to a study of cytomegalovirus exposure and HLA in healthy donors. The study's findings and limits: Productive rates of about 87% or about 30% were seen for most TCR beta V segments in an earlier analysis. Excluded were some V segments that proved indistinguishable, including TRBV6-2 and TRBV6-3.

60 Vbeta and 13 Jbeta primers were used in PCR. Generated by immunoSEQ multiplex PCR, the TCRdb table keeps only in-frame clones and is missing some. Of some 150,000 clones in the sample, 60% to 80% were seen once. Sequencing used PBMCs. The clonotype was recovered from a man in his forties or fifties in good health and CMV-seropositive. The gene calls are TRBV15 and TRBJ1-3, with D possibly matching TRBD1 (6 bases). The chain's CDR3 is CATSRDKSRGTGNTIYF. CDR3 nucleotide sequence: TGTGCCACCAGCAGAGATAAGAGCAGGGGCACTGGAAACACCATATATTTT.